A single sample gave rise to the 26 T cell receptor beta chains below, sequenced in a study of T-cell memory formation after mild COVID-19. TCRdb independently ran MiXCR on the 5' RACE reads; one entry per CDR3 protein. The sample shows about 560,000 distinct CDR3 sequences, 20% to 25% of them seen only once. The sample consisted of PBMCs or a T cell subset sorted from them (not recorded which). The receptors derive from an adult woman who had mild COVID-19 (a few samples of this study predate the infection). Cell type and time point are not known.

The genes are TRBV20-1 and TRBJ1-2, with 8 bases lining up with TRBD1. Trimming removed 5 bases from V and 4 bases from J; junction bases left unmatched: 9. Germline V lookup: CDR1 DFQATT, CDR2 SNEGSKA (reference sequence). The CDR3 consists of 14 residues. The CDR3 region is CSAPSVDRAYGYTF. Written as DNA, the CDR3 is TGCAGTGCTCCAAGCGTGGACAGGGCCTATGGCTACACCTTC.

The chain joins TRBV5-6 to TRBJ2-1; 13 bases are shared with TRBD2. This CDR3 region has 15 residues. Germline values: CDR1 SGHDT, CDR2 YYEEEE. V shed 4 bases, J shed 8 bases, and the junction held 6 bases outside the gene matches. CDR3 DNA: TGTGCCAGCAGCATCGGGACTAGCGGGATCGATGAGCAGTTCTTC. Translation gives CASSIGTSGIDEQFF.

Only a few counts were recorded for this clonotype. DNA of the CDR3: TGTGCCAGCAGCCAAAGCCCGTATCAGCCCCAGCATTTT. This gives the protein CASSQSPYQPQHF. The chain recombines TRBV4-2 with TRBJ1-5; D remains ambiguous. This CDR3 is built from 13 residues. CDR1 and CDR2 (germline): LGHNA, YNFKEQ. V dropped 2 bases and J dropped 5 bases, with 7 bases sitting between them.

The chain combines TRBV20-1 with TRBJ1-3; D call uncertain. Germline assignment: CDR1 DFQATT and CDR2 SNEGSKA (reference sequence). The CDR3 spans 14 residues. Deletions cut 5 bases from V and 1 base from J, with 12 bases between. This CDR3 reads CSAETKSSGNTIYF. The DNA for the CDR3 is TGCAGTGCTGAGACGAAGAGTTCTGGAAACACCATATATTTT.

The CDR3: CASSLGWTSNQPQHF. As DNA, the CDR3 is TGTGCCAGCAGTTTAGGTTGGACAAGCAATCAGCCCCAGCATTTT. V and J are TRBV12-3 or TRBV12-4 and TRBJ1-5; D might be TRBD1 (5 bases). This CDR3 is 15 amino acids long. V lost 1 base, J lost 1 base, and 8 bases lay in between.

This clonotype was found a few times. Germline is not matched at one junction end, which may reflect a read error. This chain connects TRBV12-3 or TRBV12-4 to TRBJ1-1; 8 bases are shared with TRBD1. This CDR3 contains 12 residues. As DNA, the CDR3 is TGTGCCAGCAGTTTAGACCCTCGGGACAGGAACTTT. Translating it yields CASSLDPRDRNF.

This clonotype was seen at least ten times. This chain joins TRBV15 and TRBJ2-6, with no clear D. V lost 0 bases, J lost 0 bases, and 3 bases lay in between. The CDR3 spans 15 residues. Germline V gives CDR1 LNHNV, CDR2 YYDKDF (reference sequence). CDR3 coding DNA: TGTGCCACCAGCAGAGACCACTCTGGGGCCAACGTCCTGACTTTC. Its translation: CATSRDHSGANVLTF.

In the case of this clonotype: The CDR3 end shows no conserved phenylalanine or tryptophan, and so a read error is likely. The DNA is omitted, as the CDR3 cannot be located on it reliably, and the CDR3 follows TCRdb's listing. The rearrangement links TRBV24-1 to TRBJ2-5; TRBD2 is the table's D call and was not checked against the DNA. In germline, CDR1 is KGHDR, CDR2 SFDVKD. Inclusive of both ends, the CDR3 amounts to 12 amino acids. CDR3: CATSDSPQLAAG.

In its sample, this clonotype was seen a few times. The chain recombines TRBV12-3 or TRBV12-4 with TRBJ2-1; a possible D gene is TRBD2 (5 bases). CDR3 length: 13 amino acids. V was pared by 5 bases and J by 12 bases, with 17 bases between. The CDR3 protein is CASSPPGTTLQFF. For the CDR3, the DNA is TGTGCCAGCAGTCCGCCGGGAACAACGTTGCAGTTCTTC.

This chain connects TRBV3-1 to TRBJ2-7, with 9 bases fitting TRBD1. CDR3 length: 14 amino acids. The J segment lost 6 bases and the V segment lost 4 bases, leaving 7 bases of the junction unmatched. Germline V gene data show CDR1 as LGHDT and CDR2 as YNNKEL (reference sequence). Here the CDR3 reads CASSPTGTGREQYF. CDR3 sequence (DNA): TGTGCCAGCAGCCCGACCGGGACAGGGCGCGAGCAGTACTTC.

The chain couples TRBV7-9 to TRBJ2-6; D possibly corresponds to TRBD1 (5 bases). This CDR3 spans 14 amino acids. Germline assignment: CDR1 SEHNR and CDR2 FQNEAQ (reference sequence). V dropped 5 bases and J dropped 7 bases, with 12 bases sitting between them. This CDR3 reads CASSGLGLANVLTF. CDR3 coding DNA: TGTGCCAGCAGCGGCCTGGGGCTTGCCAACGTCCTGACTTTC.

The rearrangement uses TRBV29-1 and TRBJ1-1; no definite D call. V shed 6 bases and J shed 5 bases, with 7 bases lying between them. The germline V gene encodes CDR1 SQVTM and CDR2 ANQGSEA. CDR3 length: 10 residues. The CDR3 sequence: CSVLGTEAFF. In nucleotides, the CDR3 is TGCAGCGTCCTTGGGACTGAAGCTTTCTTT. The whole variable domain, filled in from reference TRBV29-1 and TRBJ1-1, reads SAVISQKPSRDICQRGTSLTIQCQVDSQVTMMFWYRQQPGQSLTLIATANQGSEATYESGFVIDKFPISRPNLTFSTLTVSNMSPEDSSIYLCSVLGTEAFFGQGTRLTVV.

This clonotype was seen only a few times. V usage is TRBV18 and J usage is TRBJ2-1; D may be TRBD1 (7 bases). V dropped 2 bases and J dropped 4 bases, with 12 bases sitting between them. Germline assignment: CDR1 KGHSH and CDR2 LQKENI. The length of the CDR3 is 15 residues. In DNA form, the CDR3 reads TGTGCCAGCTCACCATTTCCAGGGGGGTACAATGAGCAGTTCTTC. Protein: CASSPFPGGYNEQFF.

V usage is TRBV29-1 and J usage is TRBJ1-3, with D uncertain. The V and J ends lost 3 bases and 3 bases respectively, with 6 bases between them. CDR3 length equals 12 residues. Per the germline V gene, CDR1 is SQVTM and CDR2 is ANQGSEA. The chain's CDR3 is CSVEGSGNTIYF. The CDR3 DNA reads as TGCAGCGTTGAGGGCAGTGGAAACACCATATATTTT.

A few counts support this clonotype. V usage is TRBV6-5 and J usage is TRBJ1-1; unclear D gene. CDR1 is MNHEY and CDR2 is SVGAGI in the germline V gene. The germline V and J ends were trimmed by 3 bases and 6 bases, with 14 bases remaining between them. The CDR3 runs to 14 residues. Here the CDR3 reads CASSYFRRAPEAFF. DNA of the CDR3: TGTGCCAGCAGTTATTTCCGAAGGGCCCCTGAAGCTTTCTTT.

The chain is built from TRBV13 and TRBJ2-3; D is unclear. Germline CDR1 PRHDT, CDR2 FYEKMQ (reference sequence). The CDR3 runs 15 residues. Trimming removed 5 bases at V and 4 bases at J, with 16 bases between. The CDR3 DNA reads as TGTGCCAGCAGCCGCCACGACTTGAGACCAGATACGCAGTATTTT. This encodes CASSRHDLRPDTQYF.

The genes are TRBV11-1 and TRBJ2-1; possibly TRBD1 or TRBD2 for D (5 bases each). Germline values: CDR1 SGHAT, CDR2 FQDESV (reference sequence). V lost 1 base, J lost 7 bases, and 14 bases lay in between. CDR3 length equals 15 residues. The CDR3 nucleotides read TGTGCCAGCAGCTTAGGGGGGATATGGGCGAATGAGCAGTTCTTC. Its protein is CASSLGGIWANEQFF. The full variable domain, in which reference TRBV11-1 and TRBJ2-1 provide the parts outside the CDR3, is EAEVAQSPRYKITEKSQAVAFWCDPISGHATLYWYRQILGQGPELLVQFQDESVVDDSQLPKDRFSAERLKGVDSTLKIQPAELGDSAMYLCASSLGGIWANEQFFGPGTRLTVL.

This clonotype has just a few counts. This chain connects TRBV5-1 to TRBJ2-1; 9 nucleotides line up with TRBD2. From germline, CDR1 is SGHRS and CDR2 YFSETQ. The V and J ends lost 1 base and 9 bases, in that order; junction bases with no gene match: 5. This CDR3 contains 14 residues. CDR3 coding DNA: TGCGCCAGCAGCTTGTTGTCTAGCGGGACTGAGCAGTTCTTC. Its translation is CASSLLSSGTEQFF.

V usage is TRBV5-4 and J usage is TRBJ1-4, with TRBD1 as a possible D gene (5 bases). Trimming stripped 4 bases from V and 0 bases from J, with 13 bases between. The CDR3 consists of 16 residues. Germline V gene data show CDR1 as SGHNT and CDR2 as YYREEE (reference sequence). CDR3 protein: CASSSDGGATNEKLFF. CDR3 bases: TGTGCCAGCAGCAGTGACGGGGGAGCAACTAATGAAAAACTGTTTTTT. Supplemented by reference TRBV5-4 and TRBJ1-4, the full variable domain reads ETGVTQSPTHLIKTRGQQVTLRCSSQSGHNTVSWYQQALGQGPQFIFQYYREEENGRGNFPPRFSGLQFPNYSSELNVNALELDDSALYLCASSSDGGATNEKLFFGSGTQLSVL.

The sample holds one count of this clonotype. This chain joins TRBV2 and TRBJ1-1; D is unclear. V was pared by 3 bases and J by 6 bases, with 11 bases between. Looked up from germline, CDR1 is SNHLY and CDR2 is FYNNEI. CDR3 length: 13 amino acids. CDR3 in amino acids: CASSDLERSEAFF. The CDR3 DNA reads TGTGCCAGCAGTGATCTGGAGCGCTCTGAAGCTTTCTTT.

This chain uses TRBV20-1 with TRBJ2-3, with 9 positions matching TRBD2. This CDR3 has 14 amino acids. Germline V gene lookup returns CDR1 DFQATT and CDR2 SNEGSKA (reference sequence). V lost 3 bases to trimming and J lost 2 bases; unmatched junction nucleotides: 3. The DNA for the CDR3 is TGCAGTGCTAGGGCGGGGGGGAACACAGATACGCAGTATTTT. Translation: CSARAGGNTDTQYF.

The chain combines TRBV5-1 with TRBJ2-1; D might be TRBD2 (5 bases). Germline loops: CDR1 SGHRS, CDR2 YFSETQ. The CDR3 consists of 16 residues. The ends were cut back, 0 bases at V and 8 bases at J, with 18 bases in the middle. In DNA, the CDR3 is TGCGCCAGCAGCTTGGTAGAGGGCCTGAACCCGGATGAGCAGTTCTTC. It encodes CASSLVEGLNPDEQFF.

This clonotype was seen a handful of times. The genes are TRBV7-2 and TRBJ2-6; D unresolved. In germline, CDR1 is SGHTA, CDR2 FQGNSA. This CDR3 spans 16 amino acids. With 1 base removed from V and 0 bases from J, the gap between germline ends came to 7 bases. The CDR3 coding sequence is TGTGCCAGCAGCTTAGTGGGTGGCTCTGGGGCCAACGTCCTGACTTTC. It codes for CASSLVGGSGANVLTF.

In its sample, this clonotype was seen once. A read error may be the cause here, since a much bigger clone is one base away. The chain is built from TRBV7-2 and TRBJ2-1; D may match TRBD1 or TRBD2 (7 bases each). Germline V lookup: CDR1 SGHTA, CDR2 FQGNSA. CDR3 length: 15 amino acids. V was clipped by 4 bases and J by 1 base, with 11 bases between them. DNA for the CDR3: TGTGCCAGCAGCTCCAGGGGGGGTTCCTACAATGAGCAGTTCTTC. Translating gives CASSSRGGSYNEQFF.

The chain employs TRBV30 and TRBJ2-1, with TRBD2 matching 10 bases. Germline CDR1 reads GTSNPN; CDR2 reads SVGIG (reference sequence). This CDR3 spans 14 amino acids. V gave up 2 bases and J gave up 9 bases; unmatched junction bases: 7. CDR3 residues: CAWSMLAGASEQFF. CDR3 DNA sequence: TGTGCCTGGAGTATGCTAGCGGGAGCAAGTGAGCAGTTCTTC.

This clonotype was seen more than once but under ten times. This sequence joins TRBV4-3 and TRBJ2-2; D perhaps matches TRBD1 (5 bases). V was pared by 2 bases and J by 3 bases, with 13 bases between. Looked up from germline, CDR1 is LGHNA and CDR2 is YSLEER. The CDR3 loop spans 16 amino acids. CDR3 DNA sequence: TGCGCCAGCAGCCAAAGGACACAAGCCTACACCGGGGAGCTGTTTTTT. Protein sequence: CASSQRTQAYTGELFF.